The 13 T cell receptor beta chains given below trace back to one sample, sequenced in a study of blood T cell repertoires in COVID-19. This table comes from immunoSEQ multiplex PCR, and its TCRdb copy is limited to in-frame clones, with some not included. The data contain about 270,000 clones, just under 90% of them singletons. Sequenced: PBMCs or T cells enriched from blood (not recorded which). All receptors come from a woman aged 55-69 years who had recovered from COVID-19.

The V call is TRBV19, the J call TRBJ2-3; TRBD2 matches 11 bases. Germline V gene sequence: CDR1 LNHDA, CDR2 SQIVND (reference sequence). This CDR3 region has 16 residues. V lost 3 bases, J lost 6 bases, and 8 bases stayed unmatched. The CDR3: CASSIRLAGSWDTQYF. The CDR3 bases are TGTGCCAGTAGTATTAGACTAGCGGGGTCTTGGGATACGCAGTATTTT.

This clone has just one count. CDR3 in amino acids: CASGPGGPSDTQYF. In DNA, the CDR3 is TGTGCCAGCGGGCCCGGAGGGCCATCAGATACGCAGTATTTT. This rearrangement joins TRBV28 to TRBJ2-3; maybe TRBD2 (6 bases). Trimming stripped 8 bases from V and 4 bases from J, with 16 bases between. Germline V gene data show CDR1 as MDHEN and CDR2 as SYDVKM. The CDR3 sequence is 14 residues long.

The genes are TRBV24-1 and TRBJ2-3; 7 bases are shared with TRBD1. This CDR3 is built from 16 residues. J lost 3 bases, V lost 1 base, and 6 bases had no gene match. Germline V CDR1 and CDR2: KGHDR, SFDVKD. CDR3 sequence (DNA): TGTGCCACCAGTGATTTAGGGACAGCAGGGACAGATACGCAGTATTTT. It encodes CATSDLGTAGTDTQYF.

CDR3 DNA: TGTGCCAGCAGCTTAGAGCTAGCGGGAAACAATGAGCAGTTCTTC. Translated, it gives CASSLELAGNNEQFF. The chain combines TRBV11-3 with TRBJ2-1, with 9 positions matching TRBD2. The germline V gene encodes CDR1 SGHNT and CDR2 YENEEA. The CDR3 length is 15 residues. The trim removed 0 bases at V and 5 bases at J, leaving 2 bases unmatched.

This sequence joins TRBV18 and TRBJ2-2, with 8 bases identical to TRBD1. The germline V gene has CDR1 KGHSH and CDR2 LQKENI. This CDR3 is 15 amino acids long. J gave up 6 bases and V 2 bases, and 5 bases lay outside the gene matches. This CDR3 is CASSPGTGYAGELFF. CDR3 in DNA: TGTGCCAGCTCACCAGGGACAGGTTACGCCGGGGAGCTGTTTTTT.

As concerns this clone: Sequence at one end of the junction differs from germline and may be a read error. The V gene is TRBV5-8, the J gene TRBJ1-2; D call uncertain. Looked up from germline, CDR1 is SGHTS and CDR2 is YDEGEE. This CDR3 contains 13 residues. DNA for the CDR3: TGTGCCAGTAGCTCGGGGTATCTCTATGGCTACACCTTC. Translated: CASSSGYLYGYTF. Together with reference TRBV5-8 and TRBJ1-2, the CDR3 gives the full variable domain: EAGVTQSPTHLIKTRGQQATLRCSPISGHTSVYWYQQALGLGLQFLLWYDEGEERNRGNFPPRFSGRQFPNYSSELNVNALELEDSALYLCASSSGYLYGYTFGSGTRLTVV.

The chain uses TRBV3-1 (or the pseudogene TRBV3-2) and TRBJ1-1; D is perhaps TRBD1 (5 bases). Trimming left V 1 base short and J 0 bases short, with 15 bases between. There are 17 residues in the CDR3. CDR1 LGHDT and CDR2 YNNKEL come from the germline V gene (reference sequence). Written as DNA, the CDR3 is TGTGCCAGCAGCCAAGCCGGGGGGGACGGACTGAACACTGAAGCTTTCTTT. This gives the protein CASSQAGGDGLNTEAFF.

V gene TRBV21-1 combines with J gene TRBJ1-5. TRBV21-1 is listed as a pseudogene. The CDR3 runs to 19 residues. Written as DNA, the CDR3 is TGTGCCAGCAGCCCGATCGGGCCCCAAGGCGGGGGCGCCAATCAGCCCCAGCATTTT. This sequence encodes CASSPIGPQGGGANQPQHF.

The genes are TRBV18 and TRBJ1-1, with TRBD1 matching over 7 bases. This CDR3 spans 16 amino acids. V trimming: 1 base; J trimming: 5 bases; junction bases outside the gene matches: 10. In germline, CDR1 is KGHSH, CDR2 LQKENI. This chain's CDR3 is CASSPQFRGTETEAFF. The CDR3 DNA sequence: TGTGCCAGCTCACCACAGTTCAGGGGGACGGAGACTGAAGCTTTCTTT.

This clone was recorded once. CDR3 DNA sequence: TGCAGCGTTGGTAGTAACTATGGCTACACCTTC. Translation: CSVGSNYGYTF. The chain has TRBV29-1 and TRBJ1-2, with no clear D. V was shortened by 4 bases and J by 1 base, with 4 bases between the two germline ends. Germline CDR1 SQVTM, CDR2 ANQGSEA. This CDR3 region has 11 residues. Filled out from reference TRBV29-1 and TRBJ1-2, the complete variable domain reads SAVISQKPSRDICQRGTSLTIQCQVDSQVTMMFWYRQQPGQSLTLIATANQGSEATYESGFVIDKFPISRPNLTFSTLTVSNMSPEDSSIYLCSVGSNYGYTFGSGTRLTVV.

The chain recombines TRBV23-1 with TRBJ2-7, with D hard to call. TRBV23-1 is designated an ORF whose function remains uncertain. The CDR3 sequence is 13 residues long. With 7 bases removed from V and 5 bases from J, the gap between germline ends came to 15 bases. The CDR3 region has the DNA TGCGCCAGCACTCTGACACCCCGGCACGAGCAGTACTTC. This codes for CASTLTPRHEQYF.

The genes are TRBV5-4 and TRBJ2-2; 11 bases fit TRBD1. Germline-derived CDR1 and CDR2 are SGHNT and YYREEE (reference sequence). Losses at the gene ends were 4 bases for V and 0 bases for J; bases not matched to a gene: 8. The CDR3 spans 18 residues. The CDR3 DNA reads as TGTGCCAGCAGCGCAAGGGGGGGACAGGGGGCGAACACCGGGGAGCTGTTTTTT. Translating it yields CASSARGGQGANTGELFF.

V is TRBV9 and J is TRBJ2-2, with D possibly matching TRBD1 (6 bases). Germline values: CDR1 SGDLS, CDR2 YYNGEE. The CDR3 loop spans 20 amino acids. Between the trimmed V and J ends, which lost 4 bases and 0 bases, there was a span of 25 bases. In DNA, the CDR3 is TGTGCCAGCAGCCCAGAACCCTACTTGACAGGTATCGCGAACACCGGGGAGCTGTTTTTT. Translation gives CASSPEPYLTGIANTGELFF.